This entry lists 15 T cell receptor beta chains sequenced from one sample in a study of cytomegalovirus exposure and HLA in healthy donors (dated by TCRdb to the late 2010s). The library was obtained by the immunoSEQ multiplex PCR assay. Held by TCRdb, this immuneACCESS table contains in-frame sequences only and omits some clones. Under half of the omission traces to an unresolved V gene where checked; the cause of the rest is unknown. The sample table holds 150,000 or so clones, of which approximately 86% were seen once. Less than 3.5% of the sample rests with the top ten. The specimen was PBMCs. The origin of the receptors is a man between 18 and 35 years old in good health and CMV-seropositive.

The chain is built from TRBV7-2 and TRBJ2-1; possibly TRBD1 for D (6 bases). V shed 4 bases and J shed 10 bases, with 11 bases lying between them. The CDR3 length is 12 residues. Germline loops: CDR1 SGHTA, CDR2 FQGNSA. The CDR3 region is CASSSTGDEQFF. CDR3 coding DNA: TGTGCCAGCAGCTCGACAGGCGACGAGCAGTTCTTC.

V and J are TRBV28 and TRBJ2-2; 13 positions match TRBD2. The germline gives CDR1 MDHEN, CDR2 SYDVKM. The CDR3 covers 17 residues. The V gene end was trimmed by 3 bases and the J gene end by 4 bases; junction bases not matched to a gene: 5. DNA of the CDR3: TGTGCCAGCAGTTTGGGGCGGACTAGCGGGAGCACCGGGGAGCTGTTTTTT. Translating gives CASSLGRTSGSTGELFF.

In regard to this clone: Sequence at one end of the junction differs from germline and may be a read error. This chain uses TRBV29-1 with TRBJ2-7; possibly TRBD1 for D (5 bases). In germline, CDR1 is SQVTM, CDR2 ANQGSEA. The CDR3 length is 13 residues. The chain's CDR3 is CSVVHGASNEQYF. The CDR3 nucleotides read TGCAGCGTTGTACATGGGGCCTCCAACGAGCAGTACTTC.

This clone was detected only a few times. This chain connects TRBV2 to TRBJ1-2; D uncertain. This CDR3 region has 12 residues. The V and J ends lost 2 bases and 8 bases respectively, with 9 bases between them. The germline CDR1 and CDR2 sequences are SNHLY and FYNNEI. CDR3 DNA sequence: TGTGCCAGCAGTGAATGGAGACGCGGCTACACCTTC. Translation gives CASSEWRRGYTF. Based on the CDR3 plus reference TRBV2 and TRBJ1-2, the full variable domain is EPEVTQTPSHQVTQMGQEVILRCVPISNHLYFYWYRQILGQKVEFLVSFYNNEISEKSEIFDDQFSVERPDGSNFTLKIRSTKLEDSAMYFCASSEWRRGYTFGSGTRLTVV.

The chain links TRBV18 to TRBJ2-1, with 7 positions matching TRBD1. In germline, CDR1 is KGHSH, CDR2 LQKENI. CDR3 length equals 16 residues. V shed 2 bases and J 0 bases; nucleotides not matched to a gene: 4. The CDR3 sequence: CASSPRGQSSYNEQFF. CDR3 DNA sequence: TGTGCCAGCTCACCAAGGGGGCAGAGCTCCTACAATGAGCAGTTCTTC.

V is TRBV29-1 and J is TRBJ1-1, with TRBD1 matching 7 bases. The CDR3 sequence is 13 residues long. Germline CDR1 reads SQVTM; CDR2 reads ANQGSEA. The V gene end was trimmed by 6 bases and the J gene end by 3 bases; junction bases not matched to a gene: 7. CDR3: CSVGQAMHTEAFF. CDR3 nucleotide sequence: TGCAGCGTAGGACAGGCTATGCACACTGAAGCTTTCTTT.

The J gene is TRBJ2-1, the V gene TRBV2; TRBD2 aligns across 13 bases. The germline gives CDR1 SNHLY, CDR2 FYNNEI. The CDR3 contains 15 residues. With 6 bases clipped from V and 4 bases from J, the junction kept 3 bases outside the gene matches. The CDR3 nucleotides are TGTGCCAGCAGGGGACTAGCGGGGAGATACAATGAGCAGTTCTTC. Amino acid sequence: CASRGLAGRYNEQFF. The complete variable domain, with remaining parts taken from reference TRBV2 and TRBJ2-1, reads EPEVTQTPSHQVTQMGQEVILRCVPISNHLYFYWYRQILGQKVEFLVSFYNNEISEKSEIFDDQFSVERPDGSNFTLKIRSTKLEDSAMYFCASRGLAGRYNEQFFGPGTRLTVL.

The rearrangement joins TRBV5-6 to TRBJ2-4; 8 bases match TRBD2. V lost 4 bases, J lost 9 bases, and 6 bases stayed unmatched. The CDR3 is 13 amino acids. Germline values: CDR1 SGHDT, CDR2 YYEEEE. In nucleotides, the CDR3 is TGTGCCAGCAGCGCTGGTCGGGGGGGCATTCAGTACTTC. It codes for CASSAGRGGIQYF. The entire variable domain, with the rest obtained from reference TRBV5-6 and TRBJ2-4, is as follows: DAGVTQSPTHLIKTRGQQVTLRCSPKSGHDTVSWYQQALGQGPQFIFQYYEEEERQRGNFPDRFSGHQFPNYSSELNVNALLLGDSALYLCASSAGRGGIQYFGAGTRLSVL.

The V gene is TRBV5-1, the J gene TRBJ1-3; TRBD1 matches 7 bases. V was pared by 2 bases and J by 9 bases, with 5 bases of the junction left unmatched. There are 13 residues in the CDR3. Germline V lookup: CDR1 SGHRS, CDR2 YFSETQ. CDR3 sequence reads: CASSFDREGTIYF. The CDR3 coding sequence is TGCGCCAGCAGCTTCGACAGGGAAGGCACCATATATTTT.

This sequence joins TRBV5-4 and TRBJ1-2, with D possibly being TRBD1 (5 bases). Germline V gene data show CDR1 as SGHNT and CDR2 as YYREEE (reference sequence). The CDR3 has 15 residues. Trimming took off 4 bases at V and 3 bases at J, with 16 bases between the two ends. CDR3 DNA: TGTGCCAGCAGCCACGAGGCAGGGCTCTACTATGGCTACACCTTC. The encoded protein is CASSHEAGLYYGYTF.

V gene TRBV29-1 combines with J gene TRBJ2-5; 7 nucleotides line up with TRBD1. The CDR3 runs to 11 residues. The V gene's germline CDR1 is SQVTM and CDR2 ANQGSEA. V gave up 4 bases and J gave up 5 bases; unmatched junction bases: 1. The CDR3 DNA is TGCAGCGTTGGCAGGGGGGAGACCCAGTACTTC. Its translation: CSVGRGETQYF.

This chain uses TRBV27 with TRBJ2-5; D gene unclear. Trimming shortened V by 5 bases and J by 5 bases, and 15 bases separated the two germline ends. This CDR3 has 14 residues. Germline loops: CDR1 MNHEY, CDR2 SMNVEV (reference sequence). Here the CDR3 reads CASSPTAGYETQYF. In DNA form, the CDR3 reads TGTGCCAGCAGTCCTACCGCAGGTTATGAGACCCAGTACTTC.

CDR3 amino acids: CASSQDIGVEQFF. The CDR3 DNA is TGTGCCAGCAGCCAAGATATCGGGGTCGAGCAGTTCTTC. The gene calls are TRBV4-2 and TRBJ2-1, with D possibly being TRBD2 (5 bases). V gave up 0 bases and J gave up 10 bases, with 10 bases separating them. The CDR3 is 13 residues long. Germline CDR1 and CDR2: LGHNA and YNFKEQ.

The chain has TRBV5-6 and TRBJ2-7; 13 bases map to TRBD2. The J segment lost 7 bases and the V segment lost 2 bases, leaving 3 bases of the junction unmatched. The CDR3 consists of 14 residues. From germline, CDR1 is SGHDT and CDR2 YYEEEE. CDR3 DNA sequence: TGTGCCAGCAGCTTACTAGCGGGAGGGGGTGAGCAGTACTTC. Encoded protein: CASSLLAGGGEQYF.

The genes are TRBV6-6 and TRBJ1-2, with D hard to call. The CDR3 is 16 amino acids. CDR1 and CDR2 (germline): MNHNY, SVGAGI (reference sequence). V shed 2 bases and J shed 3 bases, with 16 bases lying between them. CDR3 DNA sequence: TGTGCCAGCAGTTACGGGCAACTTATATTGGACTATGGCTACACCTTC. Translation gives CASSYGQLILDYGYTF.